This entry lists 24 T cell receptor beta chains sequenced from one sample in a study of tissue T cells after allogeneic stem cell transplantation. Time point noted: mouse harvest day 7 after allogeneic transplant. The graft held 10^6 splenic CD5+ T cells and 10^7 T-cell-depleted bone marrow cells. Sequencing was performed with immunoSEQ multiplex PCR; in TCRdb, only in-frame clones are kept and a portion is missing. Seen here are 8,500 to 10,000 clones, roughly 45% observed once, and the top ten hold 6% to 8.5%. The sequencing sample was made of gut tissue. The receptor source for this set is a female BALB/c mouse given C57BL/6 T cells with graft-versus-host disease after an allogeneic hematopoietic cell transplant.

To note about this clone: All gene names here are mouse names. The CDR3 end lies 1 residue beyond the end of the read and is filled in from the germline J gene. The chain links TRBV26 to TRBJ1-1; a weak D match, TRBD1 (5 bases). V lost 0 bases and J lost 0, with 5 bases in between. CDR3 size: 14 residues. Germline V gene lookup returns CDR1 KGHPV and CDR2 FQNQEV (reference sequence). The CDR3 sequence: CASSLSGPNTEVFF. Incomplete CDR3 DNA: TGTGCCAGCAGTCTGTCGGGACCAAACACAGAAGTCTTC.

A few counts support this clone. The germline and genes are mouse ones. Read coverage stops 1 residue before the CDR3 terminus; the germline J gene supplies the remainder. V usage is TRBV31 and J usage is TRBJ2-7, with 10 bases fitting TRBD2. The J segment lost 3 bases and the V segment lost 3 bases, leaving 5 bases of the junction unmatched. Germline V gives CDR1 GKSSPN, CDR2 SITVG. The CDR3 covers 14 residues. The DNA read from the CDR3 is TGTGCCTGGAGCCCCGGGACTGGGGACTATGAACAGTAC. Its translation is CAWSPGTGDYEQY. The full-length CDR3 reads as CAWSPGTGDYEQYF.

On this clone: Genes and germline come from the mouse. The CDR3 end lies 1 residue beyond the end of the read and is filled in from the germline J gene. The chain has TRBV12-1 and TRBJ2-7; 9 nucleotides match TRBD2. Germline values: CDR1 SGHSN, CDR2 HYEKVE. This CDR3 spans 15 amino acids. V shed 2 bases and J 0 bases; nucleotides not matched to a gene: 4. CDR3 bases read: TGTGCCAGCTCTCCCACTGGGGGGAGCTCCTATGAACAGTAC. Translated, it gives CASSPTGGSSYEQY. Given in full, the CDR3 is CASSPTGGSSYEQYF.

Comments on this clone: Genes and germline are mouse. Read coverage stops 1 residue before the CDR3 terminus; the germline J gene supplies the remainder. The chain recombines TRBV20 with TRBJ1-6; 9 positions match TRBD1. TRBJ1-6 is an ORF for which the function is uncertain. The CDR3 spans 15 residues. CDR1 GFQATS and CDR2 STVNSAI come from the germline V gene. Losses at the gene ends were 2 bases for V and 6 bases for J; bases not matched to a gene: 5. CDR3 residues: CGARSTGGPNSPLYF. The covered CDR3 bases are TGTGGTGCTAGGTCTACAGGGGGCCCTAATTCGCCCCTCTAC.

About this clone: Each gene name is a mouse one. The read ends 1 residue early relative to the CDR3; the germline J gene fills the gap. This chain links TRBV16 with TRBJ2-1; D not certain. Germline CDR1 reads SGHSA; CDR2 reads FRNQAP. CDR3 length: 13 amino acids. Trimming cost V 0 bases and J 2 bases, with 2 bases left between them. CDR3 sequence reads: CASSLDHYAEQFF. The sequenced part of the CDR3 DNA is TGTGCAAGCAGCTTAGATCACTATGCTGAGCAGTTC.

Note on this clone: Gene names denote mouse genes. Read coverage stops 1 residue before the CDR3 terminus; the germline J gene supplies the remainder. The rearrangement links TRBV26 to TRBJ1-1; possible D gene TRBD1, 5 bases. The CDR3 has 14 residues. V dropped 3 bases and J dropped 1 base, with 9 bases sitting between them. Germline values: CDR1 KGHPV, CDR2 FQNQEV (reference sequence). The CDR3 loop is CASSLGVTNTEVFF. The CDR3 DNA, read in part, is TGTGCCAGCAGTCTAGGGGTTACGAACACAGAAGTCTTC. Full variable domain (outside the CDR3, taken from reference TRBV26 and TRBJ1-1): NSKVIQTPRYLVKGQGQKAKMRCIPEKGHPVVFWYQQNKNNEFKFLINFQNQEVLQQIDMTEKRFSAECPSNSPCSLEIQSSEAGDSALYLCASSLGVTNTEVFFGKGTRLTVV.

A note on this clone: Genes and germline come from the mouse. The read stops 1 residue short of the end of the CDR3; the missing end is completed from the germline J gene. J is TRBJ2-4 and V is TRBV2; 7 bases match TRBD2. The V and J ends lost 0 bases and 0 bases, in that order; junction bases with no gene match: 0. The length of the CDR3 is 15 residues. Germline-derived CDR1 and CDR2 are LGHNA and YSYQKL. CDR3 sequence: CASSQDGGSQNTLYF. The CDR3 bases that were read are TGTGCCAGCAGCCAAGATGGGGGGAGTCAAAACACCTTGTAC.

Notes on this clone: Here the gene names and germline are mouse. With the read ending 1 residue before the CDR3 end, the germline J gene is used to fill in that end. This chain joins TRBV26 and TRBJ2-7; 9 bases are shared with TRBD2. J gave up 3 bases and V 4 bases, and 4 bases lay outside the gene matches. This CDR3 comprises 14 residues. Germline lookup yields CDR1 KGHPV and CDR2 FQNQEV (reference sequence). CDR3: CASSPGLGIYEQYF. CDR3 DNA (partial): TGTGCCAGCAGTCCCGGACTGGGGATCTATGAACAGTAC. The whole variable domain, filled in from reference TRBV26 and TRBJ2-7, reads NSKVIQTPRYLVKGQGQKAKMRCIPEKGHPVVFWYQQNKNNEFKFLINFQNQEVLQQIDMTEKRFSAECPSNSPCSLEIQSSEAGDSALYLCASSPGLGIYEQYFGPGTRLTVL.

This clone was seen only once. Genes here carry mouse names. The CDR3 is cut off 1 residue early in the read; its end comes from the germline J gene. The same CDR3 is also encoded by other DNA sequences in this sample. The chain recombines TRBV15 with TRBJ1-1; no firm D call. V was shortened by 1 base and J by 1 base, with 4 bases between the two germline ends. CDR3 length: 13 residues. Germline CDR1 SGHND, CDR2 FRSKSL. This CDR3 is CASSLGENTEVFF. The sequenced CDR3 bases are TGTGCCAGCAGTTTAGGAGAAAACACAGAAGTCTTC.

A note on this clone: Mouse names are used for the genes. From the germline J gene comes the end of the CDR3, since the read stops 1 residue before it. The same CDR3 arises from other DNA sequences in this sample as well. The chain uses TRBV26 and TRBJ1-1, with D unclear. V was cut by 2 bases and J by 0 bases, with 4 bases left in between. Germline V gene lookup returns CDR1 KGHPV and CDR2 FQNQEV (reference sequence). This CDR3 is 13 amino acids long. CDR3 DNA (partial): TGTGCCAGCAGTCTGGGACAGAACACAGAAGTCTTC. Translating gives CASSLGQNTEVF. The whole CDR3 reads CASSLGQNTEVFF. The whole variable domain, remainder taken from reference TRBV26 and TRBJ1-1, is NSKVIQTPRYLVKGQGQKAKMRCIPEKGHPVVFWYQQNKNNEFKFLINFQNQEVLQQIDMTEKRFSAECPSNSPCSLEIQSSEAGDSALYLCASSLGQNTEVFFGKGTRLTVV.

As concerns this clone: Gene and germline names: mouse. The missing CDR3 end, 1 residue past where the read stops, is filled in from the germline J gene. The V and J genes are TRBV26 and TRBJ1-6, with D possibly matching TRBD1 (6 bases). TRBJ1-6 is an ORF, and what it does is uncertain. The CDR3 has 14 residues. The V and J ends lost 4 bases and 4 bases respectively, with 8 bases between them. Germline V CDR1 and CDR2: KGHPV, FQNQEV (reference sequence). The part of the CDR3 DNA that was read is TGTGCCAGCAGTCGGGGGGCGTATAATTCGCCCCTCTAC. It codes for CASSRGAYNSPLY. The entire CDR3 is CASSRGAYNSPLYF.

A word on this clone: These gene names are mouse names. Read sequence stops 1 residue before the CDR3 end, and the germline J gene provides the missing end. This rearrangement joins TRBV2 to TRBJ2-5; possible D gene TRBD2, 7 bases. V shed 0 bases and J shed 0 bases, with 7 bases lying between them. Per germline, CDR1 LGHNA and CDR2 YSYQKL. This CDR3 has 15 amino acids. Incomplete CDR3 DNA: TGTGCCAGCAGCCAAGAGGGGGGCAACCAAGACACCCAGTAC. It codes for CASSQEGGNQDTQY. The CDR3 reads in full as CASSQEGGNQDTQYF.

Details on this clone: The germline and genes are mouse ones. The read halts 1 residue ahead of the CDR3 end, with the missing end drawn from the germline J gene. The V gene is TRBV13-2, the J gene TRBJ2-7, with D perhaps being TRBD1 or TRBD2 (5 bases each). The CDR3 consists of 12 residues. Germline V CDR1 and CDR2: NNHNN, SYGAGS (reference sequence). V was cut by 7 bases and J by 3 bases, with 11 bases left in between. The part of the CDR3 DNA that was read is TGTGCCAGCAGGGGACGGCTCTATGAACAGTAC. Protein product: CASRGRLYEQY. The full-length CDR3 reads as CASRGRLYEQYF.

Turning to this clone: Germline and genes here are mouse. CDR3 bases read: TGTGCCAGCAGCCCCGGGACTGGGGGGGGAGAAACGCTGTAT. As protein: CASSPGTGGGETLY. The complete CDR3 protein is CASSPGTGGGETLYF. This rearrangement joins TRBV14 to TRBJ2-3; 13 positions match TRBD2. The CDR3 end falls 1 residue outside the read, so it is completed with the germline J gene. Germline trimming cut 5 bases from V and 5 bases from J; bases unmatched to any gene: 5. Per the germline V gene, CDR1 is SGHDT and CDR2 is FRDEAV. The CDR3 runs to 15 residues.

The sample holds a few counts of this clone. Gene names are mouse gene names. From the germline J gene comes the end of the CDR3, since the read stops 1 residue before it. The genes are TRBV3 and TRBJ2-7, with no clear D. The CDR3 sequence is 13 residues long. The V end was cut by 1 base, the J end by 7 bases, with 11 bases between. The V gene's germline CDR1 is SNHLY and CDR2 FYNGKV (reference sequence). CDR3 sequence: CASSLGTGREQYF. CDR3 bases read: TGTGCCAGCAGCTTAGGGACCGGGAGGGAACAGTAC. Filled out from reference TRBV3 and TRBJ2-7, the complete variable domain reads GPKVLQIPSHQIIDMGQMVTLNCDPVSNHLYFYWYKQILGQQMEFLVNFYNGKVMEKSKLFKDQFSVERPDGSYFTLKIQPTALEDSAVYFCASSLGTGREQYFGPGTRLTVL.

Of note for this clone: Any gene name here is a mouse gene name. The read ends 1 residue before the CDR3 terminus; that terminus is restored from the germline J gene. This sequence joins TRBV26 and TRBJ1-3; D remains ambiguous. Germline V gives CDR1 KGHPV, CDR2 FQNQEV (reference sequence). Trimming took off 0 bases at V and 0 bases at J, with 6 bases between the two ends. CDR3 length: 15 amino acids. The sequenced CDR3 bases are TGTGCCAGCAGTCTGTCGCCAAATTCTGGAAATACGCTCTAT. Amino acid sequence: CASSLSPNSGNTLY. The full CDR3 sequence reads CASSLSPNSGNTLYF.

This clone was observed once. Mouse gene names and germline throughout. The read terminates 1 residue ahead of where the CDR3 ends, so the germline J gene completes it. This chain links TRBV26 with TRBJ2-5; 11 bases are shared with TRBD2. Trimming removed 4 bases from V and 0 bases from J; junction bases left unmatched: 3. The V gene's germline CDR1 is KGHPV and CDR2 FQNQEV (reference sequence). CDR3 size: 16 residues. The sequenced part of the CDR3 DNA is TGTGCCAGCAGTCGGGACTGGGGGCTTAACCAAGACACCCAGTAC. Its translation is CASSRDWGLNQDTQY. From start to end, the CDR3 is CASSRDWGLNQDTQYF.

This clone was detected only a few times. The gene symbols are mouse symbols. The sequenced part of the CDR3 DNA is TGCTCCAGCAGTCCGACTGGGGGTGACACCCAGTAC. Its translation: CSSSPTGGDTQY. The CDR3, in full, reads CSSSPTGGDTQYF. J is TRBJ2-5 and V is TRBV23; the table names TRBD2, a call not compared with the DNA. Read coverage stops 1 residue before the CDR3 terminus; the germline J gene supplies the remainder. The CDR3 is 13 amino acids. Per the germline V gene, CDR1 is KGHTA and CDR2 is FQNQQP.

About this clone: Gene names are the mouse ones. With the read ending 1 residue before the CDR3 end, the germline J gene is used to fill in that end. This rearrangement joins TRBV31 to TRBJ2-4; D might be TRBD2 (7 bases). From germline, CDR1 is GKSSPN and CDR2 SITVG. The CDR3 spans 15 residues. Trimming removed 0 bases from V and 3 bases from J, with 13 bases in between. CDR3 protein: CAWSLGGGGQNTLYF. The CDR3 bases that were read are TGTGCCTGGAGTCTAGGGGGGGGAGGCCAAAACACCTTGTAC. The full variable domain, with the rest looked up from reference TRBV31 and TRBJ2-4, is AQTIHQWPVAEIKAVGSPLSLGCTIKGKSSPNLYWYWQATGGTLQQLFYSITVGQVESVVQLNLSASRPKDDQFILSTEKLLLSHSGFYLCAWSLGGGGQNTLYFGAGTRLSVL.

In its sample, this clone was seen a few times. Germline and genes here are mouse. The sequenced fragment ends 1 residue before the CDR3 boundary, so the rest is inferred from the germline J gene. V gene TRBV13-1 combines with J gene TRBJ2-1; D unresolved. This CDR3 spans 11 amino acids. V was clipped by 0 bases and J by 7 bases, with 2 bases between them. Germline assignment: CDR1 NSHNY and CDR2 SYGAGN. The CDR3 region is CASSDEAEQFF. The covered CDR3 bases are TGTGCCAGCAGTGATGAAGCTGAGCAGTTC.

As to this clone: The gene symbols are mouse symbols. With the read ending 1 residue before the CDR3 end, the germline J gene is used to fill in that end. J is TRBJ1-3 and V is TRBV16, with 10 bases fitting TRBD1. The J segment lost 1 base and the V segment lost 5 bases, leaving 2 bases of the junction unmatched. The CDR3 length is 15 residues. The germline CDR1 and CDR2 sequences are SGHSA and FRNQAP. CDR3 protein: CASSRDRGSGNTLYF. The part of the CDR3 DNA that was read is TGTGCAAGCAGCCGGGACAGGGGCTCTGGAAATACGCTCTAT.

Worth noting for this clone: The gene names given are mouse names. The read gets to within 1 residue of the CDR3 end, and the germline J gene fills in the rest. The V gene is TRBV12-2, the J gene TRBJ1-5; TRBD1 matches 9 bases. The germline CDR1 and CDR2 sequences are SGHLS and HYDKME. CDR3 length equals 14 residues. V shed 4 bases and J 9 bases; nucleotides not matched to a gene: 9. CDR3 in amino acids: CASSSGTGKGAPLF. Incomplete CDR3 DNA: TGTGCCAGCTCATCCGGGACAGGGAAAGGGGCTCCGCTT.

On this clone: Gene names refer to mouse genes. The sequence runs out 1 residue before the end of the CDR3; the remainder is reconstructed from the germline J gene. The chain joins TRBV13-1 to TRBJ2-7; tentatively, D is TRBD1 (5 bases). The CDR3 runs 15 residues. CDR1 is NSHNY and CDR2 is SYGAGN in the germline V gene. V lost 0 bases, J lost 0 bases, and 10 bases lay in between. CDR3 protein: CASSDAHRSSYEQYF. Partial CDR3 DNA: TGTGCCAGCAGTGATGCACACAGGAGCTCCTATGAACAGTAC.

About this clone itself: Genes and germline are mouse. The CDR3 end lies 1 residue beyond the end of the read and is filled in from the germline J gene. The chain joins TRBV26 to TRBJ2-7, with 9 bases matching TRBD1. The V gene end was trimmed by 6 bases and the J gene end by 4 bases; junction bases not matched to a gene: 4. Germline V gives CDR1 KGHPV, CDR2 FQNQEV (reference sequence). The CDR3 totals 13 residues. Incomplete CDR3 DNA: TGTGCCAGCAGCCCGGGACAGGGATATGAACAGTAC. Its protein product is CASSPGQGYEQY. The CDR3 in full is CASSPGQGYEQYF.